Below, 29 T cell receptor beta chains from the same sample are listed, as sequenced in a study of identifying expanded T cells in peripheral blood. Only in-frame clones appear in the TCRdb table, and some are missing; sequencing was by immunoSEQ multiplex PCR. Of 51,000 or so clones listed, around 82% are singletons. Sequencing input: blood. Source of these receptors: a person between 18 and 70 years old in good health.

The genes are TRBV5-1 and TRBJ1-1; no clear D gene. Trimming took off 0 bases at V and 0 bases at J, with 18 bases between the two ends. The CDR3 has 18 amino acids. CDR1 and CDR2 (germline): SGHRS, YFSETQ. The CDR3, as DNA: TGCGCCAGCAGCTTGGCGTCGGTAGGGTCTTTTATGAACACTGAAGCTTTCTTT. It yields the protein CASSLASVGSFMNTEAFF.

The chain joins TRBV29-1 to TRBJ2-3, with 7 bases matching TRBD1. Per the germline V gene, CDR1 is SQVTM and CDR2 is ANQGSEA. The CDR3 extends over 14 amino acids. Trimming took 4 bases from V and 3 from J; bases not matched to a gene: 7. The DNA for the CDR3 is TGCAGCGTTGTACGACAGGGTGGGACAGATACGCAGTATTTT. It encodes CSVVRQGGTDTQYF.

The chain uses TRBV19 and TRBJ2-3, with 7 bases fitting TRBD2. The CDR3 runs 15 residues. Looked up from germline, CDR1 is LNHDA and CDR2 is SQIVND (reference sequence). Trimming at V came to 10 bases and at J to 0 bases, leaving 10 bases not matched to a gene. The CDR3 DNA reads as TGTGCCACCCGACACTCGCGGGGGAGCACAGATACGCAGTATTTT. It specifies CATRHSRGSTDTQYF. Variable domain in full (rest from reference TRBV19 and TRBJ2-3): DGGITQSPKYLFRKEGQNVTLSCEQNLNHDAMYWYRQDPGQGLRLIYYSQIVNDFQKGDIAEGYSVSREKKESFPLTVTSAQKNPTAFYLCATRHSRGSTDTQYFGPGTRLTVL.

This clone was detected only once. This chain uses TRBV30 with TRBJ2-2; D may be TRBD1 (5 bases). With 8 bases removed from V and 0 bases from J, the gap between germline ends came to 13 bases. Germline CDR1 GTSNPN, CDR2 SVGIG (reference sequence). The CDR3 has 14 residues. The CDR3 region is CALTGITNTGELFF. Here the CDR3 DNA reads TGTGCCCTAACAGGAATTACGAACACCGGGGAGCTGTTTTTT. The whole variable domain, remainder taken from reference TRBV30 and TRBJ2-2, is SQTIHQWPATLVQPVGSPLSLECTVEGTSNPNLYWYRQAAGRGLQLLFYSVGIGQISSEVPQNLSASRPQDRQFILSSKKLLLSDSGFYLCALTGITNTGELFFGEGSRLTVL.

The V and J genes are TRBV10-3 and TRBJ1-2, with D tentatively TRBD1 (6 bases). This CDR3 spans 15 amino acids. Germline V gives CDR1 ENHRY, CDR2 SYGVKD. The germline V and J ends were trimmed by 0 bases and 6 bases, with 14 bases remaining between them. CDR3 in amino acids: CAISESSGGKHGYTF. CDR3 bases: TGTGCCATCAGTGAGTCGTCCGGGGGCAAGCATGGCTACACCTTC.

The chain employs TRBV7-9 and TRBJ2-7; 10 bases map to TRBD1. This CDR3 has 16 residues. The trim removed 1 base at V and 6 bases at J, leaving 9 bases unmatched. In germline, CDR1 is SEHNR, CDR2 FQNEAQ (reference sequence). The CDR3 region has the DNA TGTGCCAGCAGCTTAGGGCCCGACAGGGGGCTATCCGAGCAGTACTTC. This codes for CASSLGPDRGLSEQYF. Drawing the rest from reference TRBV7-9 and TRBJ2-7, the complete variable domain is DTGVSQNPRHKITKRGQNVTFRCDPISEHNRLYWYRQTLGQGPEFLTYFQNEAQLEKSRLLSDRFSAERPKGSFSTLEIQRTEQGDSAMYLCASSLGPDRGLSEQYFGPGTRLTVT.

This clone was observed a single time. The chain employs TRBV19 and TRBJ2-4; tentative D call: TRBD1 (6 bases). The CDR3 is 15 residues long. Deletions cut 0 bases from V and 7 bases from J, with 13 bases between. In germline, CDR1 is LNHDA, CDR2 SQIVND (reference sequence). CDR3 nucleotides: TGTGCCAGTAGTATAGATCTAACAGGGATGAACATTCAGTACTTC. Its translation: CASSIDLTGMNIQYF.

CDR3 coding DNA: TGTGCCAGCAGTGGCTTGAAGGCCAACCTTGAAGCTTTCTTT. Its translation is CASSGLKANLEAFF. The chain recombines TRBV6-6 with TRBJ1-1; D is undetermined. The V and J ends lost 5 bases and 7 bases respectively, with 17 bases between them. CDR1 and CDR2 from the germline V gene are MNHNY and SVGAGI (reference sequence). The CDR3 is made up of 14 amino acids.

The V and J genes are TRBV9 and TRBJ2-3; a possible D gene is TRBD1 (6 bases). The V end was cut by 3 bases, the J end by 2 bases, with 16 bases between. The germline V gene has CDR1 SGDLS and CDR2 YYNGEE. The CDR3 runs to 16 residues. In DNA, the CDR3 is TGTGCCAGCAGCGGAACAGGGCGAGGGCCCACAGATACGCAGTATTTT. Translated: CASSGTGRGPTDTQYF.

This chain joins TRBV5-5 and TRBJ1-1; the D gene is possibly TRBD1 (6 bases). The CDR3 totals 14 residues. The germline gives CDR1 SGHKS, CDR2 YYEKEE (reference sequence). With 6 bases removed from V and 1 base from J, the gap between germline ends came to 13 bases. The CDR3 here is CASTRDNTNTEAFF. Here the CDR3 DNA reads TGTGCCAGCACCCGGGACAACACGAACACTGAAGCTTTCTTT.

This chain links TRBV6-1 with TRBJ2-5, with 9 bases matching TRBD1. This CDR3 contains 15 residues. CDR1 is MNHNS, CDR2 SASEGT, per germline. V lost 7 bases and J lost 2; bases outside the gene matches: 8. CDR3 sequence: CASNKATGGQETQYF. In DNA, the CDR3 is TGTGCCAGCAACAAGGCGACAGGGGGGCAAGAGACCCAGTACTTC.

The CDR3 region has the DNA TGCGCCAGCAGCCTCGGGGGTGCCGAGGGTACGCAGTATTTT. It encodes CASSLGGAEGTQYF. J is TRBJ2-3 and V is TRBV4-3, with D tentatively TRBD2 (6 bases). The CDR3 spans 14 residues. Germline lookup yields CDR1 LGHNA and CDR2 YSLEER. Trimming removed 4 bases from V and 8 bases from J, with 16 bases in between.

The chain employs TRBV4-3 and TRBJ2-7, with TRBD1 matching over 8 bases. Germline V gene data show CDR1 as LGHNA and CDR2 as YSLEER. The CDR3 length is 16 residues. V lost 2 bases, J lost 1 base, and 7 bases stayed unmatched. As DNA, the CDR3 is TGCGCCAGCAGCCAATTCCCGGGACAGGCGTCCTACGAGCAGTACTTC. Its protein is CASSQFPGQASYEQYF.

This clone was seen a handful of times. The rearrangement joins TRBV6-1 to TRBJ1-2; D is perhaps TRBD1 (5 bases). Germline-derived CDR1 and CDR2 are MNHNS and SASEGT. CDR3 length equals 15 residues. With 7 bases removed from V and 5 bases from J, the gap between germline ends came to 20 bases. The CDR3, as DNA: TGTGCCAGCAATTCTGGGGCCACGGGGAGTTATGGCTACACCTTC. Translated: CASNSGATGSYGYTF.

The chain is built from TRBV7-2 and TRBJ1-1; weak D call: TRBD1 (6 bases). The germline V gene encodes CDR1 SGHTA and CDR2 FQGNSA. V lost 5 bases and J 7 bases, leaving 14 bases between the germline ends. This CDR3 is 13 amino acids long. The chain's CDR3 is CASSKGQTDEAFF. CDR3 sequence (DNA): TGTGCCAGCAGCAAGGGACAAACCGATGAAGCTTTCTTT.

This clone was counted once. V and J are TRBV15 and TRBJ2-4; no definite D call. The length of the CDR3 is 19 residues. V was trimmed by 0 bases and J by 0 bases, leaving 18 bases between them. Germline V gives CDR1 LNHNV, CDR2 YYDKDF (reference sequence). This CDR3 is CATSRDLGTSDLAKNIQYF. In nucleotides, the CDR3 is TGTGCCACCAGCAGAGATCTGGGAACATCAGATCTAGCCAAAAACATTCAGTACTTC.

The chain employs TRBV21-1 and TRBJ1-5. TRBV21-1 is flagged as a pseudogene. The CDR3 sequence is 17 residues long. The CDR3 DNA reads TGTGCCAGCAGCAAAGCGGGTGTGGGCAGGGAGGCTCAGCCCCAGCATTTT. It yields the protein CASSKAGVGREAQPQHF.

V and J are TRBV10-3 and TRBJ2-5; D perhaps matches TRBD1 (6 bases). Germline values: CDR1 ENHRY, CDR2 SYGVKD. This CDR3 comprises 15 residues. Trimming shortened V by 4 bases and J by 5 bases, and 17 bases separated the two germline ends. CDR3 nucleotide sequence: TGTGCCATCAGTGTCGCAGGGGTTAAAGGGGAGACCCAGTACTTC. It yields the protein CAISVAGVKGETQYF.

This chain connects TRBV5-4 to TRBJ2-1, with D tentatively TRBD1 or TRBD2 (7 bases each). Germline CDR1 is SGHNT and CDR2 is YYREEE (reference sequence). This CDR3 comprises 18 residues. V lost 3 bases and J 6 bases, leaving 25 bases between the germline ends. DNA for the CDR3: TGTGCCAGCAGCTCGGGGGGTGGGTACGGGACAGTTTCCAATGAGCAGTTCTTC. Its protein is CASSSGGGYGTVSNEQFF.

The CDR3: CASSLRNSGANVLTF. The CDR3 nucleotides are TGTGCCAGCAGCTTAAGAAACTCTGGGGCCAACGTCCTGACTTTC. V and J are TRBV7-9 and TRBJ2-6; D ambiguous. CDR1 is SEHNR and CDR2 is FQNEAQ in the germline V gene (reference sequence). V was shortened by 2 bases and J by 0 bases, with 5 bases between the two germline ends. The CDR3 is 15 residues long.

This chain connects TRBV18 to TRBJ2-7; D is perhaps TRBD1 or TRBD2 (5 bases each). This CDR3 spans 15 amino acids. Germline V gives CDR1 KGHSH, CDR2 LQKENI. V dropped 4 bases and J dropped 0 bases, with 13 bases sitting between them. The DNA of the CDR3 is TGTGCCAGCTCACGTAGGGGACGGACCTCCTACGAGCAGTACTTC. Its protein is CASSRRGRTSYEQYF.

In this sample, this clone turned up once. V usage is TRBV2 and J usage is TRBJ1-5; D gene uncertain. This CDR3 contains 13 residues. Germline loops: CDR1 SNHLY, CDR2 FYNNEI. Trimming stripped 5 bases from V and 4 bases from J, with 9 bases between. The DNA of the CDR3 is TGTGCCAGCAGTACTTTCCCAAATCAGCCCCAGCATTTT. It encodes CASSTFPNQPQHF.

This chain links TRBV5-8 with TRBJ2-3; the D gene could be TRBD1 or TRBD2 (5 bases each). The CDR3 extends over 15 amino acids. Germline V lookup: CDR1 SGHTS, CDR2 YDEGEE. V lost 6 bases and J lost 1, with 15 bases in between. The CDR3 DNA sequence: TGTGCCAGCAACAAATATGTGGGGGGCACAGATACGCAGTATTTT. Amino acids: CASNKYVGGTDTQYF.

This clone was recorded many times. This sequence joins TRBV6-6 and TRBJ2-7, with a weak D call TRBD2 (6 bases). V lost 4 bases and J lost 7, with 11 bases in between. The germline CDR1 and CDR2 sequences are MNHNY and SVGAGI (reference sequence). The CDR3 consists of 12 residues. CDR3 protein: CASSWGVGEQYV. The CDR3 DNA reads as TGTGCCAGCAGTTGGGGGGTGGGGGAGCAGTACGTC.

The chain employs TRBV6-1 and TRBJ2-3; D remains unclear. The germline CDR1 and CDR2 sequences are MNHNS and SASEGT. The CDR3 spans 13 residues. V was shortened by 4 bases and J by 6 bases, with 11 bases between the two germline ends. The CDR3 loop reads CASSGGFADTQYF. In nucleotides, the CDR3 is TGTGCCAGCAGTGGGGGATTCGCCGATACGCAGTATTTT.

The rearrangement uses TRBV4-1 and TRBJ2-7; D possibly uses TRBD1 or TRBD2 (5 bases each). CDR1 is MGHRA, CDR2 YSYEKL, per germline. V lost 0 bases and J 6 bases, leaving 12 bases between the germline ends. This CDR3 is 14 amino acids long. CDR3 nucleotides: TGCGCCAGCAGCCAAGAAGGGACCAACGGCGAGCAGTACTTC. Translation gives CASSQEGTNGEQYF.

V usage is TRBV6-5 and J usage is TRBJ1-5; D might be TRBD1 (5 bases). Germline CDR1 and CDR2: MNHEY and SVGAGI. V shed 0 bases and J shed 0 bases, with 6 bases lying between them. The CDR3 contains 15 residues. The CDR3 nucleotides read TGTGCCAGCAGTTACTCGGGGGATAGCAATCAGCCCCAGCATTTT. Its protein product is CASSYSGDSNQPQHF.

The chain carries TRBV29-1 and TRBJ2-5, with TRBD1 matching 8 bases. The germline gives CDR1 SQVTM, CDR2 ANQGSEA. V lost 3 bases, J lost 5 bases, and 5 bases stayed unmatched. The CDR3 has 13 residues. This CDR3 is CSVDRGPRETQYF. As DNA, the CDR3 is TGCAGCGTTGACAGGGGGCCACGGGAGACCCAGTACTTC.

The V and J genes are TRBV10-3 and TRBJ2-3; a weak D match, TRBD2 (5 bases). The CDR3 covers 15 residues. Per the germline V gene, CDR1 is ENHRY and CDR2 is SYGVKD. The V gene lost 3 bases and the J gene lost 0 bases, with 10 bases spanning the gap. The CDR3 is CAISESGGSTDTQYF. DNA of the CDR3: TGTGCCATCAGTGAAAGTGGCGGGAGCACAGATACGCAGTATTTT.